These T cell receptor beta chains were read from a single sample in a study of control samples from healthy donors and cancer patients. Only in-frame clones appear in the TCRdb table, and some are missing; sequencing was by immunoSEQ multiplex PCR. The top ten clones hold 15% to 18% of a sample with roughly 69,000 clones, about 83% of them seen once. Material for sequencing was blood. All receptors come from a man in his 60s in good health. Each CDR3 is given with its conserved first and last residue. D genes are given only for firm matches. A row's size may be missing; if present it is once, few, many or a size class.

TRBV27	once	TRBD2	TRBJ2-1	TGTGCCAGCAGTCCCCGGACTAGCGGGAGTCAAGAGCAGTTCTTC	CASSPRTSGSQEQFF
TRBV7-2	.	.	TRBJ2-5	TGTGCCAGCAGCTTAGGGGGAGTAGAGACCCAGTACTTC	CASSLGGVETQYF
TRBV19	.	TRBD1	TRBJ2-2	TGTGCCAGTATGGACAGGGAGGACGGGGAGCTGTTTTTT	CASMDREDGELFF
TRBV6-5	.	.	TRBJ1-3	TGTGCCAGCAGTTACTCTAGCTCTGGAAACACCATATATTTT	CASSYSSSGNTIYF
TRBV19	.	.	TRBJ1-1	TGTGCCAGTAACCTTAGGAGGGGGGGACTGAACACTGAAGCTTTCTTT	CASNLRRGGLNTEAFF
TRBV5-1	.	.	TRBJ2-5	TGCGCCAGCAGCTTGTGGACTGAAGAAGAGACCCAGTACTTC	CASSLWTEEETQYF
TRBV27	.	TRBD2	TRBJ2-2	TGTGCCAGCAGGGCGGGACTAGCGGACACCGGGGAGCTGTTTTTT	CASRAGLADTGELFF
TRBV7-3	.	.	TRBJ2-3	TGTGCCAGCAGCCTAAGTCCCAGGGGCACAGATACGCAGTATTTT	CASSLSPRGTDTQYF
TRBV2	.	TRBD2	TRBJ2-1	TGTGCCCCCCAGCGGACTAGCGGGAAAGGCTCCTACAATGAGCAGTTCTTC	CAPQRTSGKGSYNEQFF
TRBV18	.	.	TRBJ1-4	TGTGCCAGCTCACCAGAAGGGAAGCCTAATGAAAAACTGTTTTTT	CASSPEGKPNEKLFF
TRBV10-3	.	.	TRBJ2-4	TGTGCCATCAGTGAGCCCAGGGCAGGGGACATTCAGTACTTC	CAISEPRAGDIQYF
TRBV6-4	.	.	TRBJ1-1	TGTGCCAGCAGTGACTATAGTAAGAACACTGAAGCTTTCTTT	CASSDYSKNTEAFF
TRBV6-5	.	.	TRBJ1-5	TGTGCCAGCAGTTACGTAGCCGGCAATCAGCCCCAGCATTTT	CASSYVAGNQPQHF
TRBV5-1	.	TRBD1	TRBJ2-7	TGCGCCAGCAGCCCGAGACAGGGCACCACCTACGAGCAGTACTTC	CASSPRQGTTYEQYF
TRBV13	.	TRBD1	TRBJ2-1	TGTGCCAGCAGCTTAGCAGCCCCGACAGGGGGCGCGTTCTTC	CASSLAAPTGGAFF
TRBV30	.	TRBD2	TRBJ2-5	TGTGCCTGGAAATTAGCGGGAGAAACCCAGTACTTC	CAWKLAGETQYF
TRBV23-1	few	.	TRBJ2-1	TGCGCCAGCAGTCAATCGATCGCGTACAATGAGCAGTTCTTC	CASSQSIAYNEQFF
TRBV3-1/TRBV3-2	.	TRBD2	TRBJ2-1	TGTGCCAGCAGCCCTAGCAGCGGGAGCTCCTACAATGAGCAGTTCTTC	CASSPSSGSSYNEQFF
TRBV4-2	few	.	TRBJ1-5	TGTGCCAGCAGCCAAGATAGGCGGCAAGCCCAGCATTTT	CASSQDRRQAQHF
TRBV5-1	.	.	TRBJ2-1	TGCGCCAGCAGCTTGGCGGGAGAGTCCTACAATGAGCAGTTCTTC	CASSLAGESYNEQFF
TRBV3-1/TRBV3-2	.	TRBD2	TRBJ2-7	TGTGCCAGCAGCCAAGATTGCAGGACTAGCGTACCATCCTACGAGCAGTACTTC	CASSQDCRTSVPSYEQYF
TRBV19	.	TRBD1	TRBJ1-2	TGTGCCAGTAGTATCGCGCTGGACAGGAAGTACCTCTATGGCTACACCTTC	CASSIALDRKYLYGYTF
TRBV29-1	.	.	TRBJ2-3	TGCAGCTTTACCGGGACTGGATATACGCAGTATTTT	CSFTGTGYTQYF
TRBV3-1/TRBV3-2	.	TRBD2	TRBJ2-1	TGTGCCAGCAGCCAAGGGACTAGCGTCAGTGAGCAGTTCTTC	CASSQGTSVSEQFF
TRBV11-2	.	.	TRBJ1-1	TGTGCCAGCAGCTTAGTCCCGGGGGGGAACACTGAAGCTTTCTTT	CASSLVPGGNTEAFF
TRBV7-2	.	TRBD2	TRBJ2-1	TGTGCCAGCAGCTTAGTTCGGACTAGTTTTAATGAGCAGTTCTTC	CASSLVRTSFNEQFF
TRBV6-5	.	.	TRBJ1-2	TGTGCCAGCACCGGGAACCGGGGGGACTATGGCTACACCTTC	CASTGNRGDYGYTF
TRBV30	.	TRBD1	TRBJ2-7	TGTGCCTGGAGTAGGGACAGGGTAGCCTACGAGCAGTACTTC	CAWSRDRVAYEQYF
TRBV20-1	.	.	TRBJ2-7	TGCAGTGCTGGGAAGGACTACGAGCAGTACTTC	CSAGKDYEQYF
TRBV7-2	.	TRBD1	TRBJ1-1	TGTGCCAGCAGCTTATTCACGGGACAGGCCGGGAACACTGAAGCTTTCTTT	CASSLFTGQAGNTEAFF
TRBV14	.	.	TRBJ2-5	TGTGCCAGCAGCCAAGATGGGGCAGGGAGAGAGACCCAGTACTTC	CASSQDGAGRETQYF
TRBV7-2	.	.	TRBJ2-5	TGTGCCAGCAGCTTATACCAGTGGGAGACCCAGTACTTC	CASSLYQWETQYF
TRBV5-4	.	.	TRBJ1-2	TGTGCCAGCAGCTTGAAAGGACAGAGCTATGGCTACACCTTC	CASSLKGQSYGYTF
TRBV13	.	.	TRBJ1-3	TGTGCCAGCAGCTTAGGCTTGCAGGGAGCTGGAAACACCATATATTTT	CASSLGLQGAGNTIYF
TRBV19	.	.	TRBJ1-1	TGTGCCAGTAGTTCCCCCCGGACTGAAGCTTTCTTT	CASSSPRTEAFF
TRBV9	.	.	TRBJ1-1	TGTGCCAGCAGCGTAGGAGAGCTCACTGAAGCTTTCTTT	CASSVGELTEAFF
TRBV5-4	.	.	TRBJ1-1	TGTGCCAGCAGCTTGCGCGACAGTGGGCCTGAAGCTTTCTTT	CASSLRDSGPEAFF
TRBV5-5	.	.	TRBJ1-5	TGTGCCAGCAGCTTGTTATCTCCCAATCAGCCCCAGCATTTT	CASSLLSPNQPQHF
TRBV11-3	few	TRBD2	TRBJ2-1	TGTGCCAGCAGCTCTAGCGGGAGGTCCTACAATGAGCAGTTCTTC	CASSSSGRSYNEQFF
TRBV7-2	.	.	TRBJ2-2	TGTGCCAGCAGCTTAGCGGGAGTAAACACCGGGGAGCTGTTTTTT	CASSLAGVNTGELFF
TRBV4-2	few	.	TRBJ2-7	TGTGCCAGCAGCCAAGACCCCACTAGCCCCCGGCACTTC	CASSQDPTSPRHF
TRBV19	.	TRBD1	TRBJ2-2	TGTGCCAGTAGGGACAGGGGGCTCACCGGGGAGCTGTTTTTT	CASRDRGLTGELFF
TRBV19	.	.	TRBJ2-1	TGTGCCAGTAGTAATGGGGTAAGGAGTGAGCAGTTCTTC	CASSNGVRSEQFF
TRBV12-3/TRBV12-4	.	.	TRBJ2-3	TGTGCCAGCAATTTAGGAATTGGTCCTACGCAGTATTTT	CASNLGIGPTQYF